This T cell receptor (beta chain) was identified in a study of CD8+CD57+ T cells in acquired aplastic anemia (dated by TCRdb to the late 2010s). Study-level background: On average, sorted CD4+ and CD8+ cells yielded approximately 3 ug of extracted DNA, with a range of roughly 0.17 to 30 ug. For healthy donor samples, the average read count was around 10 million for CD4+ cells and roughly 11 million for CD8+ cells. What the study reported, not specific to this receptor: About 28 CD8+ CDR3 sequences were found in both patients and controls but appeared to be highly expressed in patients and within the immunodominant clones of the patients. No significant difference in CD8+ Simpson's diversity was found between patients and healthy controls (P=0.060).

Genomic DNA served as template for TCR beta VDJ combination and CDR3 sequence profiling. TCR repertoire sequencing was run on an Illumina HiSeq 2000. Per the authors' processing: TRBV/TRBJ rearrangement plots, CDR3 size and DJ length profiles, and Simpson's diversity index were used to assess repertoires. The immunodominant clone was defined as the most abundant DNA sequence in deep sequencing data. CDR3 amino acid sequences were screened for sharing across subjects and were compared with published repertoires and the VDJdb database. TCRdb reran the public reads through fastp at Q25 and MiXCR, keeping productive beta chains. Duplicate CDR3 protein sequences are folded into a single record with the most common DNA and genes. TCRdb's processing, not the study's, gives the V and J calls here. Here the sample has about 190,000 distinct CDR3 sequences; roughly half occur a single time. 15% to 20% of the sample goes to the ten largest clones.

Turning to this clonotype: Its antigen target is currently unknown. Base qualities are missing; no much larger clone stands one base away.

Sequences LNHDA (CDR1) and SQIVND (CDR2) are obtained from the germline V gene (reference sequence). After removal of 6 bases from V and 5 bases from J, the junction retains 6 bases not matched to a gene. The cysteine opens and the phenylalanine closes a CDR3 of 14 amino acids. Of all the DNA, just the CDR3 is kept, 42 bases in frame from base 1. In the study, sorted CD4+ and CD8+ blood T cells from patients with severe aplastic anemia and from healthy subjects underwent deep sequencing of TCR repertoires. Ficoll-Paque density gradient centrifugation was used to isolate peripheral blood mononuclear cells. Before DNA was extracted, CD4+ and CD8+ T cells were sorted using either FACS or magnetic beads.

The receptor chain draws on TRBV19 and TRBJ2-7, with 11 junctional bases fitting TRBD1. The receptor comes from a human donor in good health, serving as a control. Material: sorted CD4+, CD8+, or CD8+CD57+ T cells (not recorded which) from PBMCs. The CDR3 protein is CASRMGQGVDEQYF. DNA sequence: TGTGCCAGTAGAATGGGACAGGGGGTTGACGAGCAGTACTTC.